This T cell receptor (beta chain) was sequenced for a study of cytomegalovirus exposure and HLA in healthy donors. Study-wide results and limits: Association with HLA alleles at 0.05 false discovery rate was found for approximately 18,000 TCR beta sequences in a later analysis. Rarity held for most TCR sequences, but there were some public TCRs that occurred in many donors.

The PCR had 60 Vbeta and 13 Jbeta primers. Method: immunoSEQ multiplex PCR; TCRdb's copy keeps in-frame clones and lacks some. The table has approximately 160,000 clones, roughly 65% seen once. The CDR3 spans 16 residues. The ends lost 3 bases at V and 5 bases at J; junction bases unmatched: 11. CDR1 is SNHLY, CDR2 FYNNEI, per germline. This clone was observed a few times. Its antigen is as yet unknown. The sequence derives from a young man in good health and CMV-seropositive. Sequences were obtained from PBMCs. J is TRBJ2-3 and V is TRBV2, with 7 bases identical to TRBD2. Written as DNA, the CDR3 is TGTGCCAGCAGTGATAGCGGGTTTTCGACGAGAGATACGCAGTATTTT. This translates into CASSDSGFSTRDTQYF.